This T cell receptor beta chain derives from a study of T cells of healthy individuals. In TCRdb, the 5' RACE reads were re-called with MiXCR into one record per CDR3 protein. The sample contains tens of thousands of distinct CDR3 sequences, 15% to 20% of which appear only once. V lost 0 bases and J lost 5, with 11 bases in between. In germline, CDR1 is MNHEY, CDR2 SVGEGT. The CDR3 is 14 residues long. This clonotype has only a few counts. The chain carries TRBV6-2 or TRBV6-3 and TRBJ2-7; perhaps TRBD2 as D (6 bases). The TCR originated in a human donor in good health. CDR3 residues: CASSYSRGSHEQYF. The CDR3 coding sequence is TGTGCCAGCAGTTACTCACGGGGGTCCCACGAGCAGTACTTC.